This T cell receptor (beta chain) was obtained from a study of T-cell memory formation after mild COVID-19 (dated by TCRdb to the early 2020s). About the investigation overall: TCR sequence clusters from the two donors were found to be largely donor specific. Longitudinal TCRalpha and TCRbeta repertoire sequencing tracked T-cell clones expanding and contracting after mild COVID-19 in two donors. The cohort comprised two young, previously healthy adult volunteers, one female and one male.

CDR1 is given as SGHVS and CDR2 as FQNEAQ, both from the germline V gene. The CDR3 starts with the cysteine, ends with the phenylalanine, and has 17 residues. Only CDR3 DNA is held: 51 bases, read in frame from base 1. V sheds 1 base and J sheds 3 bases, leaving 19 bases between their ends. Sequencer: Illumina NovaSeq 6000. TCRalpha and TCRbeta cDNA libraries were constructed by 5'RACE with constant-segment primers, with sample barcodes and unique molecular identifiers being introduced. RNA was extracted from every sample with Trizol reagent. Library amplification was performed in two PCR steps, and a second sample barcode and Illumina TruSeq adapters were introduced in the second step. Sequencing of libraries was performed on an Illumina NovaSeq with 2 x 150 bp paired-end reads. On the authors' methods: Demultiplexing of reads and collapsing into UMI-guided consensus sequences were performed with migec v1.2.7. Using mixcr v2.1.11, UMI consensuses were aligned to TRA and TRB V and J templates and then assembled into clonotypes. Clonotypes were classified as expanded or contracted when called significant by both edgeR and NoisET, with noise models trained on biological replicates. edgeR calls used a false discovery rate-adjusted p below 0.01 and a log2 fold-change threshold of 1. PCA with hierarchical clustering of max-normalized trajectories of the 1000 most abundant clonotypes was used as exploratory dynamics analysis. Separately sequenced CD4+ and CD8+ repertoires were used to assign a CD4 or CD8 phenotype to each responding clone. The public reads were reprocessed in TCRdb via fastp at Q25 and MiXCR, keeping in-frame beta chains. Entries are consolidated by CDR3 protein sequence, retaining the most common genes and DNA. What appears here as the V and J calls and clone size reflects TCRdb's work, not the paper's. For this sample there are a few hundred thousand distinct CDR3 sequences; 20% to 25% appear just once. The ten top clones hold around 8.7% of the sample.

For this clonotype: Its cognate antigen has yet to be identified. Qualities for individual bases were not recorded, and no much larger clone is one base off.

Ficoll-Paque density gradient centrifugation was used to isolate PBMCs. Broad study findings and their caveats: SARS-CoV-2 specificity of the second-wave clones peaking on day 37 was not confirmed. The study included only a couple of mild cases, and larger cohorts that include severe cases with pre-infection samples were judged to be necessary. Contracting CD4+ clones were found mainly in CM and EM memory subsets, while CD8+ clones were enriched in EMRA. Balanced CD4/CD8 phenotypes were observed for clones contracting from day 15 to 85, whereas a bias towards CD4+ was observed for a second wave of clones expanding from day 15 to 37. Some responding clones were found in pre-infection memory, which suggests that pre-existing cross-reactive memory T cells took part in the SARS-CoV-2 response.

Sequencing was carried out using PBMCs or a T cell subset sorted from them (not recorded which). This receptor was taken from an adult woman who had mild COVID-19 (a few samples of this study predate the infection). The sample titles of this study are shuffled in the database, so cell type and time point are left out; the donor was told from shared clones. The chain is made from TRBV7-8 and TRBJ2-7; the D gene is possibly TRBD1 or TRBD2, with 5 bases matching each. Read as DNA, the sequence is TGTGCCAGCAGCTTAGACAGGACGGGAATCGGTGGCTACGAGCAGTACTTC. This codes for CASSLDRTGIGGYEQYF.